This entry lists 10 T cell receptor beta chains sequenced from one sample in a study of T-cell reconstitution after alpha-beta-depleted transplantation in children. Unique molecular identifiers were incorporated during preparation of the TCRbeta library. TCRdb reanalysed the PCR reads using MiXCR and keeps one entry per CDR3 protein. The sample has about 540,000 distinct CDR3 sequences, around 18% seen once. This material consisted of PBMCs from the stem cell graft donor, taken from the stem cell graft. The receptors shown here come from a human donor who donated a stem cell graft to a child with acute lymphoblastic leukemia.

The V gene is TRBV9, the J gene TRBJ2-2; D gene unclear. Germline V gene data show CDR1 as SGDLS and CDR2 as YYNGEE. The CDR3 runs 13 residues. V was trimmed by 5 bases and J by 1 base, leaving 6 bases between them. Here the CDR3 reads CASRSGNTGELFF. CDR3 nucleotides: TGTGCCAGCAGGTCGGGGAACACCGGGGAGCTGTTTTTT.

This clonotype was recorded a few times. The chain has TRBV20-1 and TRBJ2-2; no clear D gene. This CDR3 spans 14 amino acids. The germline V gene has CDR1 DFQATT and CDR2 SNEGSKA (reference sequence). V gave up 3 bases and J gave up 1 base, with 9 bases separating them. CDR3 sequence reads: CSASPQVNTGELFF. DNA for the CDR3: TGCAGTGCTAGCCCGCAGGTGAACACCGGGGAGCTGTTTTTT.

This clonotype appeared a few times. The CDR3 coding sequence is TGTGCCAGCAGTGCCCAAGGACTAGCGGGAGTAGGGGATACGCAGTATTTT. This gives the protein CASSAQGLAGVGDTQYF. The chain links TRBV12-3 or TRBV12-4 to TRBJ2-3; 13 positions agree with TRBD2. This CDR3 spans 17 amino acids. Unmatched junction bases numbered 11, after V lost 5 bases and J lost 6 bases.

The chain recombines TRBV7-9 with TRBJ2-7; D remains ambiguous. Deletions cut 4 bases from V and 4 bases from J, with 11 bases between. Per the germline V gene, CDR1 is SEHNR and CDR2 is FQNEAQ (reference sequence). The CDR3 is 13 amino acids. Written as DNA, the CDR3 is TGTGCCAGCAGCTCAAGCAGCGCATACGAGCAGTACTTC. It encodes CASSSSSAYEQYF.

About this clonotype: With a much larger clone just one base away, this may be a read error. V usage is TRBV21-1 and J usage is TRBJ2-1. TRBV21-1 is a pseudogene. This CDR3 comprises 9 residues. The CDR3 loop is CASSTKHFF. The CDR3 nucleotides read TGTGCCAGCAGCACAAAGCACTTCTTC.

This clonotype has at least ten counts. V and J are TRBV7-2 and TRBJ2-1; D gene uncertain. Deletions cut 4 bases from V and 7 bases from J, with 8 bases between. The germline CDR1 and CDR2 sequences are SGHTA and FQGNSA. The CDR3 extends over 12 amino acids. The CDR3 is CASSSTGNEQFF. CDR3 nucleotide sequence: TGTGCCAGCAGCTCGACCGGAAATGAGCAGTTCTTC.

The V gene is TRBV3-1, the J gene TRBJ1-2; D not certain. Looked up from germline, CDR1 is LGHDT and CDR2 is YNNKEL (reference sequence). V shed 5 bases and J shed 8 bases, with 18 bases lying between them. This CDR3 comprises 14 residues. The CDR3 loop reads CASSITTRVGGYTF. CDR3 in DNA: TGTGCCAGCAGCATTACGACCCGCGTCGGGGGCTACACCTTC. Based on the CDR3 plus reference TRBV3-1 and TRBJ1-2, the full variable domain is DTAVSQTPKYLVTQMGNDKSIKCEQNLGHDTMYWYKQDSKKFLKIMFSYNNKELIINETVPNRFSPKSPDKAHLNLHINSLELGDSAVYFCASSITTRVGGYTFGSGTRLTVV.

A note on this clonotype: Given a much more abundant clone one base away, this may be a read error. The chain combines TRBV5-6 with TRBJ2-3; 8 positions match TRBD2. The CDR3 is 15 amino acids. The germline gives CDR1 SGHDT, CDR2 YYEEEE. CDR3 DNA sequence: TGTGCCAGCAGCCCAGCGGGAGTAGGTACAGATACGGAGTATTTT. Translated: CASSPAGVGTDTEYF.

At least ten counts were recorded for this clonotype. V usage is TRBV7-9 and J usage is TRBJ2-5, with a possible D match to TRBD2 (5 bases). CDR3 size: 13 residues. The ends were cut back, 2 bases at V and 7 bases at J, with 11 bases in the middle. Germline V gene lookup returns CDR1 SEHNR and CDR2 FQNEAQ (reference sequence). Written as DNA, the CDR3 is TGTGCCAGCAGCTTAACCCTCGAGGGGACCCAGTACTTC. Protein sequence: CASSLTLEGTQYF.

This clonotype was detected many times. This sequence joins TRBV3-1 and TRBJ1-1, with D perhaps matching TRBD1 (6 bases). Germline CDR1 LGHDT, CDR2 YNNKEL (reference sequence). Trimming took off 4 bases at V and 0 bases at J, with 12 bases between the two ends. The CDR3 runs to 15 residues. The CDR3 sequence is CASSRPGTLNTEAFF. CDR3 nucleotides: TGTGCCAGCAGCCGCCCCGGGACACTGAACACTGAAGCTTTCTTT.